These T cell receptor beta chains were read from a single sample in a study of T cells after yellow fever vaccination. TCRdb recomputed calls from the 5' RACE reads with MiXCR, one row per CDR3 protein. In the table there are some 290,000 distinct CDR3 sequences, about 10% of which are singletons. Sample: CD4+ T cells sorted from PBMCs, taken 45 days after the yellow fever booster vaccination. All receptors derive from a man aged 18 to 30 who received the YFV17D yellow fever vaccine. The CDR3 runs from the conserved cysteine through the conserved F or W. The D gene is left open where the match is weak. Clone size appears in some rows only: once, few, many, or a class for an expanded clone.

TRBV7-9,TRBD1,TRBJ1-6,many,CASSSHRTGRNSPLHF,TGTGCCAGCAGCTCACACCGGACAGGGAGGAATTCACCCCTCCACTTT
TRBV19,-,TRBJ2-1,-,CASSRETIVNEQFF,TGTGCCAGTAGTAGGGAGACGATCGTTAATGAGCAGTTCTTC
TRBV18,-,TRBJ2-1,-,CASSPDTGRIGEQFF,TGTGCCAGCTCACCAGACACAGGGAGGATAGGGGAGCAGTTCTTC
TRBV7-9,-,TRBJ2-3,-,CASSPQGRDADTQYF,TGTGCCAGCAGCCCACAGGGGAGGGATGCAGATACGCAGTATTTT
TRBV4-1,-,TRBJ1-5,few,CASSQVRRWGDDREVKPQHF,TGCGCCAGCAGCCAAGTTCGAAGATGGGGGGACGACCGCGAGGTGAAGCCCCAGCATTTT
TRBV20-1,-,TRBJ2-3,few,CSAPNDLLRATSTDTQYF,TGCAGTGCCCCTAACGACTTGCTACGGGCAACTAGCACAGATACGCAGTATTTT
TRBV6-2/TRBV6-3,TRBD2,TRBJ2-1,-,CASSYSAGRGLYNEQFF,TGTGCCAGCAGTTACTCGGCAGGGCGGGGGTTATACAATGAGCAGTTCTTC
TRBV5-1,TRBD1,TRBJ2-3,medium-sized,CASSLATGGGTDTQYF,TGCGCCAGCAGCTTGGCGACAGGGGGCGGCACAGATACGCAGTATTTT
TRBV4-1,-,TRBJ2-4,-,CASSQKQGWDIQYF,TGCGCCAGCAGCCAAAAACAGGGTTGGGACATTCAGTACTTC
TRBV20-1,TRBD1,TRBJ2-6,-,CSARTPTGGSGANVLTF,TGCAGTGCCCGTACCCCCACAGGGGGCTCTGGGGCCAACGTCCTGACTTTC
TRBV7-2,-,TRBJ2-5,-,CASSSGGHETQYF,TGTGCCAGCAGCTCCGGGGGGCATGAGACCCAGTACTTC
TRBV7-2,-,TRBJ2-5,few,CASSALGGYQETQYF,TGTGCCAGCAGCGCACTAGGGGGGTACCAAGAGACCCAGTACTTC
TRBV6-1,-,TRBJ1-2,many,CASSPGGNYGYTF,TGTGCCAGCAGCCCCGGCGGGAACTATGGCTACACCTTC
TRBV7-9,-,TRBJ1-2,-,CASSSDRTANYGYTF,TGTGCCAGCAGCTCAGATAGGACGGCTAACTATGGCTACACCTTC
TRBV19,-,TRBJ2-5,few,CASSIGGAQYF,TGTGCCAGTAGTATAGGGGGAGCCCAGTACTTC
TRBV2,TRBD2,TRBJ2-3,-,CASLAGGENTQYF,TGTGCCAGCCTAGCGGGGGGGGAAAATACGCAGTATTTT
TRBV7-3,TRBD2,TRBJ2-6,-,CASSLQTSGGSGANVLTF,TGTGCCAGCAGCCTACAGACTAGCGGGGGCTCTGGGGCCAACGTCCTGACTTTC
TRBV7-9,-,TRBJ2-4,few,CASSLIGRENIQYF,TGTGCCAGCAGCTTAATTGGGAGAGAAAACATTCAGTACTTC
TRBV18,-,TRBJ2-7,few,CASSSQGQSYEQYF,TGTGCCAGCTCATCGCAGGGGCAATCCTACGAGCAGTACTTC
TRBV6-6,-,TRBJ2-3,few,CASLDSGTNTQYF,TGTGCCAGCCTGGACAGTGGAACGAATACGCAGTATTTT
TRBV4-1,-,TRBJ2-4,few,CASSQTGLAKNIQYF,TGCGCCAGCAGCCAGACGGGACTAGCCAAAAACATTCAGTACTTC
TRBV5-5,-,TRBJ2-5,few,CASSPMGTAEETQYF,TGTGCCAGCAGCCCCATGGGTACTGCCGAAGAGACCCAGTACTTC
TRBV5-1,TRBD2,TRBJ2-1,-,CASSYSGTSGNEQFF,TGCGCCAGCAGCTATTCCGGGACTAGCGGGAATGAGCAGTTCTTC
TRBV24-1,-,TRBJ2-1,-,CATSDPRRGANEQFF,TGTGCCACCAGTGACCCTCGCCGGGGGGCAAATGAGCAGTTCTTC
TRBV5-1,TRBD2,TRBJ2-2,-,CASSPGQRGNTGELFF,TGCGCCAGCAGCCCAGGGCAGCGGGGGAACACCGGGGAGCTGTTTTTT
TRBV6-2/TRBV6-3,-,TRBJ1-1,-,CASSFPDRYTEAFF,TGTGCCAGCAGTTTCCCAGACAGGTACACTGAAGCTTTCTTT
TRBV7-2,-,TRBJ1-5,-,CASSLGRGGNQPQHF,TGTGCCAGCAGCTTGGGTAGAGGGGGCAATCAGCCCCAGCATTTT
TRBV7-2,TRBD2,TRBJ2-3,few,CASSLAGTSAADTQYF,TGTGCCAGCAGCTTAGCGGGGACTAGCGCGGCGGATACGCAGTATTTT
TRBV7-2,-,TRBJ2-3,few,CASSSTRTDTQYF,TGTGCCAGCAGCTCTACGCGCACAGATACGCAGTATTTT
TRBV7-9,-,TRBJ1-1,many,CASSLIGGNTEAFF,TGTGCCAGCAGCTTAATTGGTGGGAACACTGAAGCTTTCTTT
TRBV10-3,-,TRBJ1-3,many,CAISGQQGSSGNTIYF,TGTGCCATCAGTGGCCAACAGGGTAGCTCTGGAAACACCATATATTTT
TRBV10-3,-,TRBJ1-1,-,CAIRGTLRTEAFF,TGTGCCATCAGGGGGACCCTGAGAACTGAAGCTTTCTTT
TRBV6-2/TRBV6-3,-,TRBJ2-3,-,CASSYRLGAGDTQYF,TGTGCCAGCAGTTACCGTCTGGGGGCCGGAGATACGCAGTATTTT
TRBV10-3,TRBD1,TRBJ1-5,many,CAISESGTDQPQHF,TGTGCCATCAGTGAATCCGGGACAGATCAGCCCCAGCATTTT
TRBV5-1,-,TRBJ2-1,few,CASSLSGPQQFF,TGCGCCAGCAGCTTGTCAGGGCCCCAGCAGTTCTTC
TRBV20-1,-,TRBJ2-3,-,CSARAPGLGATDTQYF,TGCAGTGCTAGAGCCCCCGGCCTGGGGGCAACAGATACGCAGTATTTT
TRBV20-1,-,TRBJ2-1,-,CSASGYNEQFF,TGCAGTGCTAGCGGATACAATGAGCAGTTCTTC
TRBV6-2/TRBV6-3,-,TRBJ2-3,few,CASSTNYAADTQYF,TGTGCCAGCAGTACGAATTACGCTGCAGATACGCAGTATTTT
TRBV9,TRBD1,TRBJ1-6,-,CASSETGDNSPLHF,TGTGCCAGCAGCGAGACAGGGGATAATTCACCCCTCCACTTT
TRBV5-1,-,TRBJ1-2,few,CASSLQGINYGYTF,TGCGCCAGCAGCTTGCAAGGCATTAACTATGGCTACACCTTC
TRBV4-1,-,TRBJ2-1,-,CASSLLRGTYNEQFF,TGCGCCAGCAGCCTACTCAGGGGAACCTACAATGAGCAGTTCTTC
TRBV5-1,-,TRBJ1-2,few,CASSLVGGRGYTF,TGCGCCAGCAGCTTGGTAGGGGGTCGTGGCTACACCTTC
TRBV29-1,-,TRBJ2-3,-,CSLRGATTDTQYF,TGCAGCCTCCGGGGGGCCACGACAGATACGCAGTATTTT
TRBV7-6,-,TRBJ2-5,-,CASSSPYQGQTQYF,TGTGCCAGCAGCTCTCCGTACCAGGGCCAGACCCAGTACTTC
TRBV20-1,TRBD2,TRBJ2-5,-,CSANSGGGETQYF,TGCAGTGCTAATAGCGGGGGAGGAGAGACCCAGTACTTC
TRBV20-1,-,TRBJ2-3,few,CSAGLYSTDTQYF,TGCAGTGCTGGGCTCTATAGCACAGATACGCAGTATTTT
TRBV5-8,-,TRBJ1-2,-,CASSTTNYGYTF,TGTGCCAGCAGTACCACGAACTATGGCTACACCTTC
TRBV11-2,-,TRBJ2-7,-,CASSQGRPYEQYF,TGTGCCAGCAGCCAGGGACGGCCCTACGAGCAGTACTTC